This is a list of T cell receptor beta chains from one sample in a study of cytomegalovirus exposure and HLA in healthy donors. TCRdb's table, derived via immunoSEQ multiplex PCR, lists solely in-frame clones and lacks some. The sample records under 75,000 clones, around 93% being singletons. Sequencing input: PBMCs. The receptors here all came from a man aged 18 to 29 in good health and CMV-seropositive. Both conserved end residues are part of each CDR3. A D gene is named only where the DNA matches it firmly. Clone size is stated in some rows and not others, as once, few, many or a class when expanded.

cdr3_nt cdr3_aa v_call clone_size j_call d_call
TGCAGCGTTGAGGTTAGCGGTTACGAGCAGTACTTC CSVEVSGYEQYF TRBV29-1 once TRBJ2-7 NA
TGTGCCAGTAGTGAACAGGGGTCAAATCAGCCCCAGCATTTT CASSEQGSNQPQHF TRBV19 NA TRBJ1-5 TRBD1
TGTGCCAGCAGCTACTCTAACCGGGACCAAGAGACCCAGTACTTC CASSYSNRDQETQYF TRBV11-2 NA TRBJ2-5 NA
TGCGCCAGCAGCTTGCGCCTAGCTGAGTCGGATACGCAGTATTTT CASSLRLAESDTQYF TRBV5-1 NA TRBJ2-3 NA
TGTGCCAGCAGTTTATTTGCGCGGACAGGGCAACCTGCAGATAGCAATCAGCCCCAGCATTTT CASSLFARTGQPADSNQPQHF TRBV27 NA TRBJ1-5 TRBD1
TGTGCCAGCAGCTCAGTGCGGGCCAACGTCCTGACTTTC CASSSVRANVLTF TRBV28 NA TRBJ2-6 NA
TGCGCCAGCAGCCAAGAGGGCCCTGGGTCGTACGAGCAGTACTTC CASSQEGPGSYEQYF TRBV4-1 NA TRBJ2-7 NA
TGTGCCAGCAGTTACTTCCGGGATGGAGCCACAGATACGCAGTATTTT CASSYFRDGATDTQYF TRBV6-5 NA TRBJ2-3 NA
TGCGCCAGCAGTGAGTATGAGGGTAGGACCCAGCATTTT CASSEYEGRTQHF TRBV10-2 NA TRBJ1-5 NA
TGTGCCAGCAGTTATGGGACAGGTTACGAGCAGTACTTC CASSYGTGYEQYF TRBV27 once TRBJ2-7 TRBD1
TGTGCCTGGACCCAAGACTCATATCAAACAGATACGCAGTATTTT CAWTQDSYQTDTQYF TRBV30 NA TRBJ2-3 NA
TGTGCCAGCAGCTTAATTTCCTCAGATACGCAGTATTTT CASSLISSDTQYF TRBV7-9 NA TRBJ2-3 NA
TGTGCCAGCAGGCCAGGGGTGTCCTATGGCTACACCTTC CASRPGVSYGYTF TRBV11-2 NA TRBJ1-2 NA
TGCGCCAGCAGCAGGACAGGGGGCGATGTTCCGCAGTATTTT CASSRTGGDVPQYF TRBV5-1 once TRBJ2-3 TRBD1
TGCGCCAGCAGCTCGGGGTTGGTCCCCTACGAGCAGTACTTC CASSSGLVPYEQYF TRBV5-1 NA TRBJ2-7 NA
TGTGCCAGCAGCGTAGGGGCGGGATACAATGAGCAGTTCTTC CASSVGAGYNEQFF TRBV9 NA TRBJ2-1 NA
TGTGCCAGCAGGAAAGAGGCGGGAGGGAATCAAGAGACCCAGTACTTC CASRKEAGGNQETQYF TRBV2 NA TRBJ2-5 TRBD2
TGTGCCAGCAACAGGGATGGTGACACCGGGGAGCTGTTTTTT CASNRDGDTGELFF TRBV2 NA TRBJ2-2 NA
TGTGCCAGTTCTATCGGGGGGCCAACTAATGAAAAACTGTTTTTT CASSIGGPTNEKLFF TRBV19 once TRBJ1-4 NA
TGTGCCAGTAGGCCAGAGCGAGGGACTAGCGGGATGTATGGTTGGAATGAGCAGTTCTTC CASRPERGTSGMYGWNEQFF TRBV19 NA TRBJ2-1 TRBD2
TGTGCCAGCTCTGGGGGACAGGGGAAGGGGGAGACCCAGTACTTC CASSGGQGKGETQYF TRBV5-4 NA TRBJ2-5 TRBD1
TGCGCCAGCAGCCGGGACCGGGACTCATCCTACGAGCAGTACTTC CASSRDRDSSYEQYF TRBV4-1 NA TRBJ2-7 NA
TGTGCCAGCAGCCACCAGAACAGGGGTCTCAACGAGCAGTACTTC CASSHQNRGLNEQYF TRBV14 once TRBJ2-7 TRBD1
TGTGCCAGCAGCTTAGGAGCAGGGTCATACGAGCAGTACTTC CASSLGAGSYEQYF TRBV11-2 NA TRBJ2-7 NA
TGTGCCAGCAGCCTCGCAGGACAGCCGACCTACGAGCAGTACTTC CASSLAGQPTYEQYF TRBV5-5 NA TRBJ2-7 NA
TGTGCCACCAGCATAACAGAGACCGGGGAGCTGTTTTTT CATSITETGELFF TRBV15 NA TRBJ2-2 NA
TGTGCCAGCAGCTATAGGGGGACAGGGGCCTCCTCTGGGGCCAACGTCCTGACTTTC CASSYRGTGASSGANVLTF TRBV11-2 few TRBJ2-6 TRBD1
TGTGCCAGCAATGGGGTTCTGGGGAGAAACGAGCAGTACTTC CASNGVLGRNEQYF TRBV6-5 NA TRBJ2-7 NA
TGCGCCAGCAGCATTCGGGACAGGGGTGCCTACGAGCAGTACTTC CASSIRDRGAYEQYF TRBV5-1 NA TRBJ2-7 TRBD1
TGCGCCAGCAGATCCGGTCGGACAGGGGGCACTGAAGCTTTCTTT CASRSGRTGGTEAFF TRBV5-1 NA TRBJ1-1 TRBD1
TGTGCCAGTCAGATAGGGTGGGAAAGGGGTTCTGAAGCTTTCTTT CASQIGWERGSEAFF TRBV5-4 NA TRBJ1-1 NA
TGTGCCAGCAGCGTAGTTTCGGGGGGTGGCGGCTACACCTTC CASSVVSGGGGYTF TRBV9 NA TRBJ1-2 NA
TGTGCCACCAGACAGGACCCAATCTCTGGAAACACCATATATTTT CATRQDPISGNTIYF TRBV15 once TRBJ1-3 NA
TGTGCCATCAGTGAGTCCTTCCGTGGACAGGGGGCAAGAAATGAGCAGTTCTTC CAISESFRGQGARNEQFF TRBV10-3 NA TRBJ2-1 TRBD1
TGCGCCAGCAGCCAAGAGTCGTACAATGAGCAGTTCTTC CASSQESYNEQFF TRBV4-1 NA TRBJ2-1 NA
TGTGCCAGCAGTTTTGTAGGACAGGGATCCCACGAGCAGTACTTC CASSFVGQGSHEQYF TRBV28 NA TRBJ2-7 TRBD1
TGTGCCAGCAGCTCCACAGGGGATACGCAGTATTTT CASSSTGDTQYF TRBV11-3 few TRBJ2-3 NA
TGTGCCACCAGCAGAGAGGCTAGCGGGAGCTATGAGCAGTTCTTC CATSREASGSYEQFF TRBV15 NA TRBJ2-1 TRBD2
TGTGCCAGCAGTTTAGACAGAGGGGAGCTGTTTTTT CASSLDRGELFF TRBV28 NA TRBJ2-2 NA
TGCGCCAGCAGCCATCTCGGACAGACAAGCTCTGGGGCCAACGTCCTGACTTTC CASSHLGQTSSGANVLTF TRBV5-1 NA TRBJ2-6 NA
TGTGCCAGCAGTCTCGGGACTAGCGGAAGCTACGAGCAGTACTTC CASSLGTSGSYEQYF TRBV28 NA TRBJ2-7 TRBD2
TGTGCCAGCAGCGAGGGCACCCCCTCCTACGAGCAGTACTTC CASSEGTPSYEQYF TRBV7-2 once TRBJ2-7 NA
TGTGCCAGCAGCGGAGGGGGAGCGGAGCCCTACAATGAGCAGTTCTTC CASSGGGAEPYNEQFF TRBV9 NA TRBJ2-1 NA
TGTGCAAATAAGGGGGTGGGGAACACTGAAGCTTTCTTT CANKGVGNTEAFF TRBV6-1 NA TRBJ1-1 NA
TGTGCCAGCAGTCGAGACAGGACCGCCGGGGAGCTGTTTTTT CASSRDRTAGELFF TRBV14 NA TRBJ2-2 NA
TGTGCCAGCAGCGCCCTAGCGGGAGGGCCAGGAGAGCAGTACTTC CASSALAGGPGEQYF TRBV9 NA TRBJ2-7 TRBD2
TGTGCCAGCAGCTTAGTTGACAGCCGAAAACTGTTTTTT CASSLVDSRKLFF TRBV11-1 NA TRBJ1-4 NA
TGTGCCAGCAGTTTAAGGGCGCTAGCGGGGTACAATGAGCAGTTCTTC CASSLRALAGYNEQFF TRBV28 NA TRBJ2-1 TRBD2
TGTGCCAGCAGTGGACTTTCGGGGGGAGCGGGAGGGACCGGGGAGCTGTTTTTT CASSGLSGGAGGTGELFF TRBV9 NA TRBJ2-2 TRBD2
TGTGCCAGCAGTTTTTCGGGATCCTACGAGCAGTACTTC CASSFSGSYEQYF TRBV27 NA TRBJ2-7 NA
TGCGCCAGCAGCTCGGTCGCGGGTGTGATCTCTGGGGCCAACGTCCTGACTTTC CASSSVAGVISGANVLTF TRBV5-1 once TRBJ2-6 NA
TGTGCCAGCAGCATAGGACTAGCGGGAGTGGATACGCAGTATTTT CASSIGLAGVDTQYF TRBV5-6 NA TRBJ2-3 TRBD2
TGTGCCAGCAGCCTCACCTCAGGGGACGAGCAGTACTTC CASSLTSGDEQYF TRBV5-4 once TRBJ2-7 NA
TGTGCCAGCAGGATCGACAGGACCGGTGGCTACACCTTC CASRIDRTGGYTF TRBV28 NA TRBJ1-2 NA